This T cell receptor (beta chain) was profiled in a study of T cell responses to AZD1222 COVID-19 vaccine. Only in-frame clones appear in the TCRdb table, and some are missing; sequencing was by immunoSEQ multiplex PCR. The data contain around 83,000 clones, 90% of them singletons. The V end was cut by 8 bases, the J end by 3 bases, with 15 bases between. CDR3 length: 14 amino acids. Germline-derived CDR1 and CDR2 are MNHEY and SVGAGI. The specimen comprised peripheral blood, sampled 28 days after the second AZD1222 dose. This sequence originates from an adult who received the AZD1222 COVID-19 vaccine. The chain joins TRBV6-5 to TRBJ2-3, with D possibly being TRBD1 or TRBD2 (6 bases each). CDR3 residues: CASGRQGTTDTQYF. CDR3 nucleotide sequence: TGTGCCAGCGGGCGTCAGGGGACTACAGATACGCAGTATTTT.